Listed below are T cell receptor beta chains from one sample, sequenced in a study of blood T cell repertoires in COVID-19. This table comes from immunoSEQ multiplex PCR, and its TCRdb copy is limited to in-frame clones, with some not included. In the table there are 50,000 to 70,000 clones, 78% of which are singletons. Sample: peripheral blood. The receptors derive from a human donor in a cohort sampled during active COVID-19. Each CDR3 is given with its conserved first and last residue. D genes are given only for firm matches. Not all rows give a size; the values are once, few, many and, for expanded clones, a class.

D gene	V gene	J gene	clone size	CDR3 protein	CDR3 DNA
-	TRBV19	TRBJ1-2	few	CASSIGPIGDGYTF	TGTGCCAGTAGTATCGGACCGATAGGGGATGGCTACACCTTC
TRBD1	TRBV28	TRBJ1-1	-	CASSRGPPEAFF	TGTGCCAGCAGTAGGGGGCCGCCTGAAGCTTTCTTT
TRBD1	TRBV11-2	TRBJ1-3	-	CASSLGRTGVYGNTIYF	TGTGCCAGCAGCTTAGGCCGGACAGGGGTATACGGAAACACCATATATTTT
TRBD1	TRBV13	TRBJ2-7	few	CASSAGQGYEQYF	TGTGCCAGCAGCGCGGGACAGGGCTACGAGCAGTACTTC
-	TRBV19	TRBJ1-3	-	CASSIGYSSGNTIYF	TGTGCCAGTAGTATCGGGTATAGCTCTGGAAACACCATATATTTT
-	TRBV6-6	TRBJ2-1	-	CASTTSRAVYNEQFF	TGTGCCAGCACCACCAGCAGGGCCGTATACAATGAGCAGTTCTTC
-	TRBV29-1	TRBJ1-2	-	CSAREVGGARRGYTF	TGCAGCGCCCGAGAGGTGGGGGGGGCCAGGAGGGGCTACACCTTC
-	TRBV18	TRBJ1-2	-	CASSPPALPYGYTF	TGTGCCAGCTCACCACCGGCACTACCTTATGGCTACACCTTC
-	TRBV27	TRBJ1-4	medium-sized	CASSSGWPNEKLFF	TGTGCCAGCAGTTCAGGGTGGCCTAATGAAAAACTGTTTTTT
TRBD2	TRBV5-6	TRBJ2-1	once	CASSLATSGSRSYNEQFF	TGTGCCAGCAGCTTGGCCACTAGCGGGAGTAGATCCTACAATGAGCAGTTCTTC
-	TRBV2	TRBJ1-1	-	CASTPREDTEAFF	TGTGCCAGCACCCCGAGGGAGGACACTGAAGCTTTCTTT
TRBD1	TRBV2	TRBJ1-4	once	CASSRRQGTNEKLFF	TGTGCCAGCAGCCGTAGACAGGGAACTAATGAAAAACTGTTTTTT
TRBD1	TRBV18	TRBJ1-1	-	CASSPPRTGTNTEAFF	TGTGCCAGCTCACCACCTCGGACAGGGACGAACACTGAAGCTTTCTTT
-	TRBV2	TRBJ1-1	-	CASQPGGRGRTEAFF	TGTGCCAGCCAACCTGGGGGCAGGGGAAGGACTGAAGCTTTCTTT
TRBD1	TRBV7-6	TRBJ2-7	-	CASSPVDREYYEQYF	TGTGCCAGCAGCCCGGTGGACAGGGAATACTACGAGCAGTACTTC
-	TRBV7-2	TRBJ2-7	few	CASSLHRAYEQYF	TGTGCCAGCAGCTTACACAGGGCTTACGAGCAGTACTTC
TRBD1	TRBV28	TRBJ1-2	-	CASSSPGTGKSLYAF	TGTGCCAGCAGTTCTCCCGGGACAGGGAAATCTCTGTACGCCTTC
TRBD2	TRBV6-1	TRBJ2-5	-	CASSELHGTSGRGTQYF	TGTGCCAGCAGTGAACTTCACGGGACTAGCGGGAGAGGGACCCAGTACTTC
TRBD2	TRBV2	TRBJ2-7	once	CASSGRQGGGRVYEQYF	TGTGCCAGCAGTGGGCGGCAGGGCGGAGGGAGGGTCTACGAGCAGTACTTC
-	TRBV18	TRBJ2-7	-	CASSPIASYEQYF	TGTGCCAGCTCACCAATAGCCTCCTACGAGCAGTACTTC
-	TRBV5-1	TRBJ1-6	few	CASSLERDNSPLHF	TGCGCCAGCAGCTTGGAGCGGGATAATTCACCCCTCCACTTT
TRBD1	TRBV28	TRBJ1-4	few	CASSLWGSVGTENEKLFF	TGTGCCAGCAGTTTATGGGGGAGTGTTGGGACAGAAAATGAAAAACTGTTTTTT
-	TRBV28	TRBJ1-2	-	CASSFTGRDGYTF	TGTGCCAGCAGTTTTACCGGTCGGGATGGCTACACCTTC
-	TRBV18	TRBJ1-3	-	CASSSGQSLGNTIYF	TGTGCCAGCTCATCTGGACAGTCGCTCGGAAACACCATATATTTT
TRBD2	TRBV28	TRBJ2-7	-	CASSPGTSGTREQYF	TGTGCCAGCAGCCCCGGGACTAGCGGGACACGCGAGCAGTACTTC
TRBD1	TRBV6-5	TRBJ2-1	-	CASSRTGGNEQFF	TGTGCCAGCAGTCGGACAGGGGGGAATGAGCAGTTCTTC
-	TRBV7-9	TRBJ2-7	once	CASSLGEAAYEQYF	TGTGCCAGCAGCTTAGGTGAGGCAGCCTACGAGCAGTACTTC
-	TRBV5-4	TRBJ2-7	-	CASSLLAGTAYEQYF	TGTGCCAGCAGCTTACTAGCAGGAACAGCGTACGAGCAGTACTTC
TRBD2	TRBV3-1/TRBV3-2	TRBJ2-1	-	CASSPPGGASYNEQFF	TGTGCCAGCAGCCCTCCGGGAGGGGCGTCCTACAATGAGCAGTTCTTC
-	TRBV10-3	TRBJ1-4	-	CAISDPGYLGEKLFF	TGTGCCATCAGTGACCCAGGGTACTTGGGTGAAAAACTGTTTTTT
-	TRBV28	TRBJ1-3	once	CASSSPRRGGNTIYF	TGTGCCAGCAGTTCCCCCAGGCGTGGTGGAAACACCATATATTTT
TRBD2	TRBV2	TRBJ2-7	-	CASSDIRLAASYEQYF	TGTGCCAGCAGTGACATAAGACTAGCGGCTAGCTACGAGCAGTACTTC
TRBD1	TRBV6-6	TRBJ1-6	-	CASSQGGTNSPLHF	TGTGCCAGCAGTCAAGGGGGCACGAATTCACCCCTCCACTTT
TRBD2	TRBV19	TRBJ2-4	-	CASSIDPAGGLGKNIQYF	TGTGCCAGTAGTATAGATCCGGCGGGGGGGCTTGGGAAAAACATTCAGTACTTC
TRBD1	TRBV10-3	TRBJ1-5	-	CAISDPDRGDQPQHF	TGTGCCATCAGTGATCCGGACAGGGGCGATCAGCCCCAGCATTTT
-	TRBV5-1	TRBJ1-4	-	CASSSRQNEKLFF	TGCGCCAGCAGCTCTCGACAAAATGAAAAACTGTTTTTT
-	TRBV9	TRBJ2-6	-	CASTQGSLGANVLTF	TGTGCCAGCACGCAGGGGAGTCTTGGGGCCAACGTCCTGACTTTC
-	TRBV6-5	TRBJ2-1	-	CASSGTRSSYNEQFF	TGTGCCAGCAGCGGGACTCGTAGCTCCTACAATGAGCAGTTCTTC
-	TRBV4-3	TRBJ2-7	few	CASSQESGAAYEQYF	TGCGCCAGCAGCCAAGAATCAGGGGCGGCCTACGAGCAGTACTTC
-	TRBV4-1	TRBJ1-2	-	CASSQDSTGIYGYTF	TGCGCCAGCAGCCAAGATAGCACAGGGATCTATGGCTACACCTTC
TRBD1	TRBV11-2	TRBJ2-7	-	CASSPDRTGTYEQYF	TGTGCCAGCAGCCCGGATAGGACAGGGACCTACGAGCAGTACTTC
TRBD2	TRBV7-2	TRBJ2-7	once	CASSPGLAGAPSYEQYF	TGTGCCAGCAGCCCAGGACTAGCGGGAGCGCCCTCCTACGAGCAGTACTTC
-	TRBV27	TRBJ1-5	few	CASSLWRGNQPQHF	TGTGCCAGCAGTTTATGGCGGGGCAATCAGCCCCAGCATTTT
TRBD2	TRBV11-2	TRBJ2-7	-	CASSSGLAVASYEQYF	TGTGCCAGCAGCTCGGGACTAGCGGTGGCCTCCTACGAGCAGTACTTC
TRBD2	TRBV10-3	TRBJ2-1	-	CAISESRTSGYTYNEQFF	TGTGCCATCAGTGAGTCCCGGACTAGCGGATACACCTACAATGAGCAGTTCTTC
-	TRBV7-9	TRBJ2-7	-	CASSFGGTISYEQYF	TGTGCCAGCAGCTTTGGGGGGACCATCTCCTACGAGCAGTACTTC
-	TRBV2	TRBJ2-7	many	CASSEGSAYEQYF	TGTGCCAGCAGTGAAGGTAGCGCCTACGAGCAGTACTTC
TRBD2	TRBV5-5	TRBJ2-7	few	CASSFSSGAYEQYF	TGTGCCAGCAGCTTTAGTAGCGGGGCCTACGAGCAGTACTTC
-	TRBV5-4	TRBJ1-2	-	CASSLDMGANGYTF	TGTGCCAGCAGCTTGGATATGGGAGCTAACGGCTACACCTTC
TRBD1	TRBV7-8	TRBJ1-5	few	CASSFGTGDNQPQHF	TGTGCCAGCAGCTTCGGGACAGGAGACAATCAGCCCCAGCATTTT
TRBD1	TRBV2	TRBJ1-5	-	CASRQDRGVSNQPQHF	TGTGCCAGCAGACAGGACAGGGGAGTTAGCAATCAGCCCCAGCATTTT
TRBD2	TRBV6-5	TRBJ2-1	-	CASSPGGGSYNEQFF	TGTGCCAGCAGTCCCGGGGGGGGCTCCTACAATGAGCAGTTCTTC
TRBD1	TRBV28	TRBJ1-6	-	CASSDGGGVQYSYNSPLHF	TGTGCCAGCAGTGACGGAGGGGGCGTCCAATACTCCTATAATTCACCCCTCCACTTT
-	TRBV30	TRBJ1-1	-	CAFRWNTEAFF	TGTGCCTTTCGGTGGAACACTGAAGCTTTCTTT
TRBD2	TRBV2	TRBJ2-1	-	CASRGLAGGDEQFF	TGTGCCAGCAGGGGACTAGCGGGAGGCGATGAGCAGTTCTTC
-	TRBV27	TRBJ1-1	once	CASTDSMNTEAFF	TGTGCCAGCACCGACAGCATGAACACTGAAGCTTTCTTT
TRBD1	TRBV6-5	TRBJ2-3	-	CASSPHRGRTDTQYF	TGTGCCAGCAGTCCGCACAGGGGTCGCACAGATACGCAGTATTTT
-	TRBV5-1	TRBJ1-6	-	CASRTGFSNSPLHF	TGCGCCAGCAGAACAGGGTTCTCTAATTCACCCCTCCACTTT
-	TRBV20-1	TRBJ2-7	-	CSASLIRDTRYEQYF	TGCAGTGCTAGTCTCATCCGGGACACACGCTACGAGCAGTACTTC